The rows below give T cell receptor beta chains drawn from one sample of a study of shared clonotypes between healthy human individuals. The protocol was immunoSEQ multiplex PCR, while the TCRdb copy is restricted to in-frame clones and leaves out a portion. The profile shows nearly 2 million clones, 85% to 95% of them singletons. Input material: naive CD8+ T cells sorted from blood. Source of these receptors: a man younger than 30 in good health. Each CDR3 is given with its conserved first and last residue. The order of the fields is V gene, clone size, J gene, D gene, CDR3 DNA, CDR3 protein. A D gene is named only where the DNA matches it firmly. Size is stated for part of the rows, as once, few or many counts, or as a class when the clone is expanded.

v_gene: TRBV6-5; abundance: once; j_gene: TRBJ2-5; d_gene: TRBD1; CDR3nt: TGTGCCAGCAGTTACCGGGACAGCAAACAAGAGACCCAGTACTTC; CDR3aa: CASSYRDSKQETQYF
v_gene: TRBV9; abundance: once; j_gene: TRBJ2-7; d_gene: .; CDR3nt: TGTGCCAGCAGCCCGATGGGGGGCCTCTCCTACGAGCAGTACTTC; CDR3aa: CASSPMGGLSYEQYF
v_gene: TRBV2; abundance: .; j_gene: TRBJ1-5; d_gene: .; CDR3nt: TGTGCCAGCAGCGCTACAGATTTGAATCAGCCCCAGCATTTT; CDR3aa: CASSATDLNQPQHF
v_gene: TRBV4-1; abundance: once; j_gene: TRBJ2-2; d_gene: TRBD2; CDR3nt: TGCGCCAGCAGCGCGACTAGCGGGACCGTTACCGGGGAGCTGTTTTTT; CDR3aa: CASSATSGTVTGELFF
v_gene: TRBV18; abundance: few; j_gene: TRBJ2-7; d_gene: .; CDR3nt: TGTGCCAGCTCAGCGGGACTTCGGGAGCAGTACTTC; CDR3aa: CASSAGLREQYF
v_gene: TRBV27; abundance: .; j_gene: TRBJ2-1; d_gene: TRBD1; CDR3nt: TGTGCCAGCAGTCCACTACAGGGGACTGAGCAGTTCTTC; CDR3aa: CASSPLQGTEQFF
v_gene: TRBV15; abundance: .; j_gene: TRBJ2-1; d_gene: TRBD2; CDR3nt: TGTGCCACCAGCAGAGAGGGAGGGCGGGGAAGCCCCTACAATGAGCAGTTCTTC; CDR3aa: CATSREGGRGSPYNEQFF
v_gene: TRBV21-1; abundance: once; j_gene: TRBJ2-5; d_gene: .; CDR3nt: TGTGCCAGCAGCAAAGCGGCGTTAGGGCAGTTTCAAGAGACCCAGTACTTC; CDR3aa: CASSKAALGQFQETQYF
v_gene: TRBV2; abundance: .; j_gene: TRBJ2-7; d_gene: TRBD1; CDR3nt: TGTGCCAGCAGTGAAGGGGGGACAGGGAGGGGCGAGCAGTACTTC; CDR3aa: CASSEGGTGRGEQYF
v_gene: TRBV7-9; abundance: .; j_gene: TRBJ1-1; d_gene: .; CDR3nt: TGTGCCAGCAGCTTAATCGAGGCCCGGGGATACACTGAAGCTTTCTTT; CDR3aa: CASSLIEARGYTEAFF
v_gene: TRBV7-9; abundance: .; j_gene: TRBJ1-6; d_gene: .; CDR3nt: TGTGCCAGCAGCTTTTCAGGGGTCAATTCACCCCTCCACTTT; CDR3aa: CASSFSGVNSPLHF
v_gene: TRBV29-1; abundance: .; j_gene: TRBJ2-2; d_gene: .; CDR3nt: TGCAGCGTTGAGGAATGGAACACCGGGGAGCTGTTTTTT; CDR3aa: CSVEEWNTGELFF
v_gene: TRBV5-6; abundance: .; j_gene: TRBJ1-5; d_gene: .; CDR3nt: TGTGCCAGCAGCTTGTGGGGATCCCACAATCAGCCCCAGCATTTT; CDR3aa: CASSLWGSHNQPQHF
v_gene: TRBV6-1; abundance: .; j_gene: TRBJ2-7; d_gene: .; CDR3nt: TGTGCCAGCAGTGGAACAGGGACCTACGAGCAGTACTTC; CDR3aa: CASSGTGTYEQYF
v_gene: TRBV30; abundance: .; j_gene: TRBJ2-5; d_gene: .; CDR3nt: TGTGCCTGGAGTAAGCCAGCCGGTATCGAGACCCAGTACTTC; CDR3aa: CAWSKPAGIETQYF
v_gene: TRBV6-6; abundance: .; j_gene: TRBJ1-1; d_gene: .; CDR3nt: TGTGCCAGCAGTTACTCGTCGGCCCTAGAAGGGGGTTTCTTT; CDR3aa: CASSYSSALEGGFF
v_gene: TRBV9; abundance: .; j_gene: TRBJ2-1; d_gene: TRBD2; CDR3nt: TGTGCCAGCAGCGTAGTCGAGCGGGGGAATGAGCAGTTCTTC; CDR3aa: CASSVVERGNEQFF
v_gene: TRBV25-1; abundance: .; j_gene: TRBJ1-2; d_gene: .; CDR3nt: TGTGCCAGCAGTGAATCGACCCCCATATATGGCTACACCTTC; CDR3aa: CASSESTPIYGYTF
v_gene: TRBV13; abundance: .; j_gene: TRBJ2-3; d_gene: .; CDR3nt: TGTGCCAGCAGCTTACTAGTCCCTGCAGATACGCAGTATTTT; CDR3aa: CASSLLVPADTQYF
v_gene: TRBV27; abundance: .; j_gene: TRBJ1-5; d_gene: .; CDR3nt: TGTGCCAGCAGACATAGCAATCAGCCCCAGCATTTT; CDR3aa: CASRHSNQPQHF